The TCR beta chain described here comes from a study of blood T cell repertoires in COVID-19. Overall study: The origin of the acute and convalescent COVID-19 samples was the United States, Italy and Spain. From T cells, B-cell-depleted T cells, or PBMCs came the material, which was cDNA or gDNA.

As handled by the study authors: Nucleated cell counts were estimated from reference gene primer amplification. Measured with immunoSEQ multiplex PCR; TCRdb has only the in-frame clones, and not every one. That table is the source of V, J and clone size, and D and trimming were worked out from the DNA. The profile covers 250,000 or so clones, with about 82% appearing a single time and roughly an eighth taken by the ten largest. Trimming removed 4 bases from V and 5 bases from J; junction bases left unmatched: 6. The CDR3 is made up of 15 amino acids. CDR1 and CDR2 (germline): SGHRS, YFSETQ. The sequencing input was peripheral blood. The sequence came from an older man with acute or convalescent COVID-19. This chain links TRBV5-1 with TRBJ2-1, with 10 positions matching TRBD2. CDR3 region: CASSPGLAANNEQFF. CDR3 nucleotides: TGCGCCAGCAGCCCCGGACTAGCGGCAAACAATGAGCAGTTCTTC.